These 29 T cell receptor beta chains share one sample of origin, sequenced in a study of T cell responses to AZD1222 COVID-19 vaccine. Assay used: immunoSEQ multiplex PCR; TCRdb lists only in-frame clones, some missing. The table records 100,000 to 150,000 clones, around 85% of them present only once. The input for sequencing was peripheral blood, taken 28 days after the second AZD1222 dose. The receptors were gathered from an adult who received the AZD1222 COVID-19 vaccine.

This clone was picked up a small number of times. The V and J genes are TRBV5-8 and TRBJ1-4; no definite D call. CDR1 SGHTS and CDR2 YDEGEE come from the germline V gene. The CDR3 length is 15 residues. V lost 3 bases, J lost 3 bases, and 12 bases lay in between. CDR3: CASSSPTGANEKLFF. The DNA for the CDR3 is TGTGCCAGCAGCTCCCCGACCGGTGCTAATGAAAAACTGTTTTTT.

Only one count was recorded for this clone. CDR3 region: CASSLRRPGQGVNTEAFF. CDR3 in DNA: TGTGCCAGCAGCTTACGGCGGCCGGGACAGGGAGTGAACACTGAAGCTTTCTTT. V gene TRBV11-2 combines with J gene TRBJ1-1; 9 nucleotides agree with TRBD1. CDR3 length: 18 residues. CDR1 and CDR2 (germline): SGHAT, FQNNGV. The V gene end was trimmed by 2 bases and the J gene end by 0 bases; junction bases not matched to a gene: 10.

CDR3 nucleotides: TGTGCCACCAGTGATCCATCTGGACGGGACACAGATACGCAGTATTTT. This sequence encodes CATSDPSGRDTDTQYF. The gene calls are TRBV24-1 and TRBJ2-3, with TRBD2 as a possible D gene (5 bases). The CDR3 contains 16 residues. Germline lookup yields CDR1 KGHDR and CDR2 SFDVKD. V lost 3 bases and J 2 bases, leaving 14 bases between the germline ends.

The CDR3, as DNA: TGTGCCAGCAGGGACAGTAACAACCACGAGCAGTACTTC. Translating it yields CASRDSNNHEQYF. The chain combines TRBV6-5 with TRBJ2-7, with D perhaps TRBD1 (6 bases). CDR3 length: 13 amino acids. Germline CDR1 MNHEY, CDR2 SVGAGI. Trimming took 6 bases from V and 5 from J, leaving 14 bases between them.

The chain combines TRBV10-1 with TRBJ2-1; D not resolved. Germline assignment: CDR1 WNHNN and CDR2 SYGVQD (reference sequence). The CDR3 has 19 residues. The V end was cut by 0 bases, the J end by 0 bases, with 18 bases between. The CDR3 DNA follows: TGCGCCAGCAGTGAGTCTGGTATGGGATCCTCCCGCTCCTACAATGAGCAGTTCTTC. Translating gives CASSESGMGSSRSYNEQFF.

The J gene is TRBJ1-2, the V gene TRBV11-2, with no clear D. The germline V gene has CDR1 SGHAT and CDR2 FQNNGV. V shed 0 bases and J shed 3 bases, with 8 bases lying between them. The CDR3 length is 14 residues. In nucleotides, the CDR3 is TGTGCCAGCAGCTTAGAGGGCAGACACTATGGCTACACCTTC. It codes for CASSLEGRHYGYTF.

This chain connects TRBV7-2 to TRBJ2-3; D possibly corresponds to TRBD1 (5 bases). Germline loops: CDR1 SGHTA, CDR2 FQGNSA. Between the trimmed V and J ends, which lost 2 bases and 6 bases, there was a span of 12 bases. CDR3 size: 14 residues. The CDR3 spells CASSLLGAGDTQYF. The DNA of the CDR3 is TGTGCCAGCAGCTTACTTGGGGCAGGGGATACGCAGTATTTT.

The chain couples TRBV6-2 or TRBV6-3 to TRBJ1-1; D remains ambiguous. The CDR3 has 13 residues. V dropped 2 bases and J dropped 10 bases, with 14 bases sitting between them. CDR1 is MNHEY, CDR2 SVGEGT, per germline. CDR3 bases: TGTGCCAGCAGTTACGACACCCGTTTGGCAGCTTTCTTT. It is translated as CASSYDTRLAAFF.

In the case of this clone: This sample includes further DNA sequences coding for the same CDR3. The chain joins TRBV11-2 to TRBJ1-3; D is unresolved. With 1 base removed from V and 4 bases from J, the gap between germline ends came to 8 bases. CDR1 SGHAT and CDR2 FQNNGV come from the germline V gene. The CDR3 is 14 residues long. The CDR3 here is CASSLAGAGNTIYF. CDR3 coding DNA: TGTGCCAGCAGCTTAGCGGGCGCAGGAAACACCATATATTTT. Using reference TRBV11-2 and TRBJ1-3 for the parts outside the CDR3, the full variable domain is EAGVAQSPRYKIIEKRQSVAFWCNPISGHATLYWYQQILGQGPKLLIQFQNNGVVDDSQLPKDRFSAERLKGVDSTLKIQPAKLEDSAVYLCASSLAGAGNTIYFGEGSWLTVV.

The chain joins TRBV6-1 to TRBJ2-7; 10 nucleotides align to TRBD1. Germline trimming cut 3 bases from V and 0 bases from J; bases unmatched to any gene: 5. This CDR3 has 16 amino acids. Germline V lookup: CDR1 MNHNS, CDR2 SASEGT. The CDR3 DNA is TGTGCCAGCAGTGATACAAGACAGGGGGCCTCCTACGAGCAGTACTTC. This translates into CASSDTRQGASYEQYF.

This clone was seen more than once but under ten times. An end of the junction does not agree with germline; a read error may underlie this. The chain links TRBV4-1 to TRBJ2-3; 10 bases are shared with TRBD2. The CDR3 is 13 amino acids. Germline V lookup: CDR1 MGHRA, CDR2 YSYEKL. CDR3 nucleotide sequence: TGCGCCAGCAGCCAAGATAAGAGCGGGGGGGCAATTTTT. This sequence encodes CASSQDKSGGAIF.

The rearrangement uses TRBV19 and TRBJ2-2; D is ambiguous. This CDR3 has 12 residues. The V and J ends lost 4 bases and 6 bases respectively, with 6 bases between them. The germline gives CDR1 LNHDA, CDR2 SQIVND (reference sequence). The CDR3 here is CASSRTPGELFF. The DNA of the CDR3 is TGTGCCAGTAGTAGGACCCCCGGGGAGCTGTTTTTT. Based on the CDR3 plus reference TRBV19 and TRBJ2-2, the full variable domain is DGGITQSPKYLFRKEGQNVTLSCEQNLNHDAMYWYRQDPGQGLRLIYYSQIVNDFQKGDIAEGYSVSREKKESFPLTVTSAQKNPTAFYLCASSRTPGELFFGEGSRLTVL.

The chain combines TRBV24-1 with TRBJ2-7, with 8 positions matching TRBD1. Germline CDR1 and CDR2: KGHDR and SFDVKD. V was pared by 3 bases and J by 5 bases, with 5 bases of the junction left unmatched. The CDR3 is 14 amino acids. The CDR3 DNA reads as TGTGCCACCAGTGATCCTGGACAGGGCGACGAGCAGTACTTC. It translates to CATSDPGQGDEQYF.

The chain recombines TRBV6-5 with TRBJ2-7; 10 bases are shared with TRBD1. The CDR3 covers 14 residues. Losses at the gene ends were 6 bases for V and 6 bases for J; bases not matched to a gene: 8. Germline V gene data show CDR1 as MNHEY and CDR2 as SVGAGI. The CDR3 DNA reads TGTGCCAGCAGAAGGGACAGGGGCAAGAGCGAGCAGTACTTC. This encodes CASRRDRGKSEQYF.

The table lists this clone with a count of one. The rearrangement uses TRBV2 and TRBJ2-1; TRBD2 agrees at 13 bases. The V segment lost 6 bases and the J segment 15 bases; nucleotides outside the gene matches: 5. Germline assignment: CDR1 SNHLY and CDR2 FYNNEI. The CDR3 consists of 12 residues. CDR3 sequence: CASRTSGGAGFF. For the CDR3, the DNA is TGTGCCAGCAGAACTAGCGGGGGGGCCGGGTTCTTC. Full variable domain (rest looked up from reference TRBV2 and TRBJ2-1): EPEVTQTPSHQVTQMGQEVILRCVPISNHLYFYWYRQILGQKVEFLVSFYNNEISEKSEIFDDQFSVERPDGSNFTLKIRSTKLEDSAMYFCASRTSGGAGFFGPGTRLTVL.

J is TRBJ1-1 and V is TRBV18, with D perhaps TRBD1 (6 bases). V dropped 6 bases and J dropped 2 bases, with 19 bases sitting between them. Per germline, CDR1 KGHSH and CDR2 LQKENI. This CDR3 comprises 16 residues. Written as DNA, the CDR3 is TGTGCCAGCTCCGGGGACAAGGGGCGGTTAAACACTGAAGCTTTCTTT. The encoded protein is CASSGDKGRLNTEAFF.

The chain employs TRBV7-6 and TRBJ2-7, with a weak D call TRBD1 (6 bases). This CDR3 contains 15 residues. V was shortened by 5 bases and J by 3 bases, with 17 bases between the two germline ends. Germline V gene lookup returns CDR1 SGHVS and CDR2 FNYEAQ. In nucleotides, the CDR3 is TGTGCCAGCAGCCGTAGCCGACAGGTCCACTACGAGCAGTACTTC. This encodes CASSRSRQVHYEQYF.

The V and J genes are TRBV5-1 and TRBJ2-7; no reliable D call. Per the germline V gene, CDR1 is SGHRS and CDR2 is YFSETQ. Trimming removed 4 bases at V and 5 bases at J, with 16 bases between. The CDR3 is made up of 14 amino acids. The CDR3 region has the DNA TGCGCCAGCAGCAGCTCGGCCTTTAGGCACGAGCAGTACTTC. Its translation: CASSSSAFRHEQYF.

The rearrangement links TRBV18 to TRBJ1-4; no clear D gene. Trimming removed 3 bases from V and 5 bases from J, with 10 bases in between. CDR3 length: 14 amino acids. Germline CDR1 reads KGHSH; CDR2 reads LQKENI. The CDR3 DNA is TGTGCCAGCTCACCGGTCCAGGCGAATGAAAAACTGTTTTTT. It is translated as CASSPVQANEKLFF.

The rearrangement links TRBV5-4 to TRBJ2-7; TRBD1 matches at 7 bases. V lost 0 bases to trimming and J lost 2 bases; unmatched junction nucleotides: 2. The CDR3 covers 14 residues. In germline, CDR1 is SGHNT, CDR2 YYREEE (reference sequence). As DNA, the CDR3 is TGTGCCAGCAGCTTGGCGGGACAGCCCTACGAGCAGTACTTC. It is translated as CASSLAGQPYEQYF.

This clone is a singleton in its sample. V and J are TRBV6-6 and TRBJ1-2; maybe TRBD1 (6 bases). Trimming shortened V by 5 bases and J by 5 bases, and 12 bases separated the two germline ends. This CDR3 is 13 amino acids long. Germline CDR1 and CDR2: MNHNY and SVGAGI (reference sequence). The CDR3 DNA reads TGTGCCAGCAGTCCTCAGGGGACATATGGCTACACCTTC. Translated, it gives CASSPQGTYGYTF.

V gene TRBV25-1 combines with J gene TRBJ2-7; TRBD2 might be the D (7 bases). Trimming took off 4 bases at V and 4 bases at J, with 17 bases between the two ends. The CDR3 length is 15 residues. CDR1 and CDR2 (germline): MGHDK, SYGVNS. CDR3 amino acids: CASSGGGTGSYEQYF. CDR3 sequence (DNA): TGTGCCAGCAGTGGGGGGGGCACAGGGTCGTACGAGCAGTACTTC.

The rearrangement links TRBV7-9 to TRBJ1-2, with D hard to call. Trimming removed 1 base from V and 4 bases from J, with 4 bases in between. This CDR3 is built from 12 residues. Germline V gives CDR1 SEHNR, CDR2 FQNEAQ (reference sequence). CDR3 protein: CASSLETYGYTF. The CDR3 coding sequence is TGTGCCAGCAGCTTAGAGACCTATGGCTACACCTTC.

This chain joins TRBV3-1 (or the pseudogene TRBV3-2) and TRBJ2-3; D might be TRBD2 (7 bases). The CDR3 contains 15 residues. From germline, CDR1 is LGHDT and CDR2 YNNKEL (reference sequence). The V and J ends lost 5 bases and 1 base respectively, with 13 bases between them. The CDR3, as DNA: TGTGCCAGCAGCACTCGCGGGGGCCGCACAGATACGCAGTATTTT. Its protein is CASSTRGGRTDTQYF.

The chain is built from TRBV3-1 (or the pseudogene TRBV3-2) and TRBJ1-4; D gene unclear. There are 14 residues in the CDR3. V was pared by 2 bases and J by 7 bases, with 11 bases between. Germline V gene lookup returns CDR1 LGHDT and CDR2 YNNKEL (reference sequence). The CDR3 DNA sequence: TGTGCCAGCAGCCAATCCCCCCTGGGTGAAAAACTGTTTTTT. This encodes CASSQSPLGEKLFF.

The CDR3 reads CASSSPGDTNEKLFF. The CDR3 DNA reads TGTGCCAGCAGTTCCCCTGGGGATACTAATGAAAAACTGTTTTTT. The chain carries TRBV6-6 and TRBJ1-4; D uncertain. This CDR3 contains 15 residues. Germline lookup yields CDR1 MNHNY and CDR2 SVGAGI (reference sequence). Trimming stripped 4 bases from V and 2 bases from J, with 11 bases between.

V gene TRBV28 combines with J gene TRBJ1-5; D gene unclear. CDR1 and CDR2 (germline): MDHEN, SYDVKM. This CDR3 is 11 amino acids long. V was cut by 6 bases and J by 7 bases, with 7 bases left in between. The CDR3 DNA sequence: TGTGCCAGCAGCTCCAGACAGCCCCAGCATTTT. This translates into CASSSRQPQHF.

The J gene is TRBJ1-1, the V gene TRBV6-2 or TRBV6-3; D may be TRBD1 (5 bases). CDR3 size: 14 residues. V was pared by 0 bases and J by 4 bases, with 9 bases between. CDR1 is MNHEY, CDR2 SVGEGT, per germline. In DNA form, the CDR3 reads TGTGCCAGCAGTTACTCGTCAGGGATCACTGAAGCTTTCTTT. It encodes CASSYSSGITEAFF.

The V call is TRBV9, the J call TRBJ2-5, with D perhaps given as TRBD1 or TRBD2 (5 bases each). V gave up 1 base and J gave up 7 bases, with 14 bases separating them. CDR1 is SGDLS and CDR2 is YYNGEE in the germline V gene. The CDR3 spans 14 residues. The DNA for the CDR3 is TGTGCCAGCAGCGTACGAGGGGCCCCGTCGACCCAGTACTTC. Translation gives CASSVRGAPSTQYF.